This is a list of T cell receptor beta chains from one sample in a study of CD8 T cells in ankylosing spondylitis. One entry per CDR3 protein, called by TCRdb with MiXCR from the 5' RACE reads. The sample carries roughly 700,000 distinct CDR3 sequences, around 20% recorded once. Material: blood, either unsorted or a sorted T cell fraction (not recorded which). The receptors stem from a male donor with ankylosing spondylitis. Both conserved end residues are part of each CDR3. Each record gives: D gene, J gene, V gene, clone size, CDR3 protein, CDR3 DNA. D genes are given only for firm matches. Not all rows give a size; the values are once, few, many and, for expanded clones, a class.

d_call: NA; j_call: TRBJ2-7; v_call: TRBV7-2; clone_size: NA; cdr3_aa: CASSLEGEGYEQYF; cdr3_nt: TGTGCCAGCAGCTTGGAAGGCGAGGGTTACGAGCAGTACTTC
d_call: TRBD2; j_call: TRBJ2-7; v_call: TRBV29-1; clone_size: few; cdr3_aa: CSVEGASGGASYEQYF; cdr3_nt: TGCAGCGTTGAAGGGGCTAGCGGGGGAGCCTCCTACGAGCAGTACTTC
d_call: TRBD1; j_call: TRBJ2-6; v_call: TRBV3-1; clone_size: NA; cdr3_aa: CASSQDRGTGVTGANVLTF; cdr3_nt: TGTGCCAGCAGCCAAGATAGGGGGACAGGGGTAACCGGGGCCAACGTCCTGACTTTC
d_call: NA; j_call: TRBJ2-2; v_call: TRBV29-1; clone_size: few; cdr3_aa: CSVRGNTGELFF; cdr3_nt: TGCAGCGTCCGGGGGAACACCGGGGAGCTGTTTTTT
d_call: NA; j_call: TRBJ1-1; v_call: TRBV27; clone_size: NA; cdr3_aa: CASNVNRHTEAFF; cdr3_nt: TGTGCCAGCAATGTAAATAGGCACACTGAAGCTTTCTTT
d_call: NA; j_call: TRBJ2-3; v_call: TRBV7-9; clone_size: NA; cdr3_aa: CASRRGTPQSTDTQYF; cdr3_nt: TGTGCCAGCAGGAGAGGGACTCCTCAGTCCACAGATACGCAGTATTTT
d_call: NA; j_call: TRBJ2-7; v_call: TRBV9; clone_size: NA; cdr3_aa: CASSPHRDIYEQYF; cdr3_nt: TGTGCCAGCAGCCCCCACCGGGACATTTACGAGCAGTACTTC
d_call: NA; j_call: TRBJ2-7; v_call: TRBV5-1; clone_size: few; cdr3_aa: CASSGTQNPFYEQYF; cdr3_nt: TGCGCCAGCAGCGGCACTCAGAATCCCTTCTACGAGCAGTACTTC
d_call: NA; j_call: TRBJ2-1; v_call: TRBV29-1; clone_size: few; cdr3_aa: CSVEGLGSYNEQFF; cdr3_nt: TGCAGCGTTGAAGGGTTGGGCTCCTACAATGAGCAGTTCTTC
d_call: NA; j_call: TRBJ2-1; v_call: TRBV27; clone_size: NA; cdr3_aa: CASSSTGLPGDEQFF; cdr3_nt: TGTGCCAGCAGTTCCACAGGCCTCCCGGGGGATGAGCAGTTCTTC
d_call: NA; j_call: TRBJ1-2; v_call: TRBV20-1; clone_size: many; cdr3_aa: CSARAGRSGYTF; cdr3_nt: TGCAGTGCTAGAGCGGGGAGGAGTGGCTACACCTTC
d_call: NA; j_call: TRBJ1-1; v_call: TRBV11-2; clone_size: NA; cdr3_aa: CASSLGETVNTEAFF; cdr3_nt: TGTGCCAGCAGCCTTGGGGAGACAGTGAACACTGAAGCTTTCTTT
d_call: NA; j_call: TRBJ2-1; v_call: TRBV7-9; clone_size: once; cdr3_aa: CASRLTGTGDNEQFF; cdr3_nt: TGTGCCAGCAGGTTAACCGGGACTGGTGACAATGAGCAGTTCTTC
d_call: NA; j_call: TRBJ1-1; v_call: TRBV25-1; clone_size: NA; cdr3_aa: CASSRGVEAFF; cdr3_nt: TGTGCCAGCTCACGGGGGGTTGAAGCTTTCTTT
d_call: NA; j_call: TRBJ2-7; v_call: TRBV10-3; clone_size: few; cdr3_aa: CAISDLYEQYF; cdr3_nt: TGTGCCATCAGTGATCTCTACGAGCAGTACTTC
d_call: NA; j_call: TRBJ2-3; v_call: TRBV9; clone_size: NA; cdr3_aa: CASSPRDRLLSTDTQYF; cdr3_nt: TGTGCCAGCAGCCCCCGGGATCGCCTGCTTAGCACAGATACGCAGTATTTT
d_call: NA; j_call: TRBJ2-1; v_call: TRBV2; clone_size: NA; cdr3_aa: CANIRSDLGRNEQFF; cdr3_nt: TGTGCCAACATACGCTCGGATCTGGGGCGGAATGAGCAGTTCTTC
d_call: NA; j_call: TRBJ1-1; v_call: TRBV9; clone_size: many; cdr3_aa: CASQTGHGGTEAFF; cdr3_nt: TGTGCCAGCCAGACGGGGCACGGCGGCACTGAAGCTTTCTTT
d_call: NA; j_call: TRBJ1-1; v_call: TRBV29-1; clone_size: few; cdr3_aa: CSVDPGGRTEAFF; cdr3_nt: TGCAGCGTTGACCCGGGGGGCCGGACTGAAGCTTTCTTT
d_call: NA; j_call: TRBJ1-1; v_call: TRBV7-2; clone_size: many; cdr3_aa: CASSLSVAVTEAFF; cdr3_nt: TGTGCCAGCAGCTTATCGGTAGCCGTGACTGAAGCTTTCTTT
d_call: TRBD1; j_call: TRBJ2-4; v_call: TRBV12-3/TRBV12-4; clone_size: many; cdr3_aa: CASQDRGNIQYF; cdr3_nt: TGTGCCAGCCAGGACAGGGGAAACATTCAGTACTTC
d_call: NA; j_call: TRBJ1-2; v_call: TRBV7-9; clone_size: few; cdr3_aa: CASSSGASYGYTF; cdr3_nt: TGTGCCAGCAGCTCTGGAGCTTCCTATGGCTACACCTTC
d_call: TRBD1; j_call: TRBJ2-3; v_call: TRBV5-1; clone_size: few; cdr3_aa: CASSVGQVPADTQYF; cdr3_nt: TGCGCCAGCAGCGTGGGACAGGTTCCCGCAGATACGCAGTATTTT
d_call: NA; j_call: TRBJ1-3; v_call: TRBV15; clone_size: NA; cdr3_aa: CATSRDGIGAGNTIYF; cdr3_nt: TGTGCCACCAGCAGAGATGGAATAGGGGCTGGAAACACCATATATTTT
d_call: NA; j_call: TRBJ2-5; v_call: TRBV7-7; clone_size: NA; cdr3_aa: CASCPEGDGTQYF; cdr3_nt: TGTGCCAGCTGCCCTGAGGGCGACGGGACCCAGTACTTC
d_call: NA; j_call: TRBJ1-1; v_call: TRBV6-5; clone_size: NA; cdr3_aa: CASSYSLMAEAFF; cdr3_nt: TGTGCCAGCAGTTACTCGTTAATGGCTGAAGCTTTCTTT
d_call: TRBD2; j_call: TRBJ2-1; v_call: TRBV18; clone_size: NA; cdr3_aa: CASSPMSGTSYNEQFF; cdr3_nt: TGTGCCAGCTCACCTATGAGCGGGACCTCCTACAATGAGCAGTTCTTC
d_call: TRBD2; j_call: TRBJ2-1; v_call: TRBV3-1; clone_size: many; cdr3_aa: CASSQGLAGGREQFF; cdr3_nt: TGTGCCAGCAGCCAAGGACTAGCGGGGGGGCGTGAGCAGTTCTTC